One sample yielded the 30 T cell receptor beta chains listed below, sequenced in a study of T cell responses to AZD1222 COVID-19 vaccine. Repertoires were generated with immunoSEQ multiplex PCR, while TCRdb's copy carries only in-frame clones and drops some. The table lists about 150,000 clones, about 90% of them singletons, with around 3.6% in the top ten. The material sequenced was peripheral blood, taken on day 0 of AZD1222 vaccination. Source of these receptors: an adult in good health.

The V call is TRBV20-1, the J call TRBJ1-1; no definite D call. The CDR3 runs 13 residues. In germline, CDR1 is DFQATT, CDR2 SNEGSKA (reference sequence). The V end lost 3 bases, the J end lost 6 bases, and 14 bases lay between the germline ends. The CDR3 coding sequence is TGCAGTGCTAGTACGACTCGGGCGGCTGAAGCTTTCTTT. This translates into CSASTTRAAEAFF.

This sequence joins TRBV10-3 and TRBJ1-2, with 7 bases identical to TRBD1. Germline CDR1 reads ENHRY; CDR2 reads SYGVKD. The V gene end was trimmed by 7 bases and the J gene end by 2 bases; junction bases not matched to a gene: 4. This CDR3 has 13 residues. CDR3 protein: CAITGQANYGYTF. In nucleotides, the CDR3 is TGTGCCATCACCGGACAGGCAAACTATGGCTACACCTTC.

The chain joins TRBV27 to TRBJ2-1, with 9 bases identical to TRBD1. The CDR3 loop spans 15 amino acids. Germline trimming cut 5 bases from V and 3 bases from J; bases unmatched to any gene: 5. Germline V lookup: CDR1 MNHEY, CDR2 SMNVEV (reference sequence). The CDR3 region has the DNA TGTGCCAGCAGTGACGGGACAGGGCACTACAATGAGCAGTTCTTC. Its protein is CASSDGTGHYNEQFF.

CDR3 region: CASSLGLAGTQYF. CDR3 nucleotide sequence: TGTGCCAGCAGCCTCGGACTAGCGGGGACCCAGTACTTC. V usage is TRBV7-2 and J usage is TRBJ2-5; 11 bases are shared with TRBD2. V lost 5 bases to trimming and J lost 7 bases; unmatched junction nucleotides: 3. The CDR3 spans 13 residues. Germline CDR1 and CDR2: SGHTA and FQGNSA.

The V call is TRBV6-5, the J call TRBJ2-3, with a weak D call TRBD2 (6 bases). V was pared by 4 bases and J by 8 bases, with 13 bases between. This CDR3 is 13 amino acids long. Germline lookup yields CDR1 MNHEY and CDR2 SVGAGI. CDR3 sequence reads: CASSFKEGSTQYF. The CDR3 nucleotides are TGTGCCAGCAGTTTTAAGGAGGGTTCTACGCAGTATTTT.

The chain is built from TRBV6-5 and TRBJ1-2, with 7 positions matching TRBD1. From germline, CDR1 is MNHEY and CDR2 SVGAGI. Trimming removed 7 bases from V and 8 bases from J; junction bases left unmatched: 10. The CDR3 length is 13 residues. CDR3 region: CASKIDRVGGYTF. The CDR3 nucleotides read TGTGCCAGCAAGATCGACAGGGTCGGCGGCTACACCTTC.

CDR3 sequence reads: CASSIKAGVQPQHF. Here the CDR3 DNA reads TGTGCCAGTAGTATAAAGGCAGGGGTCCAGCCCCAGCATTTT. The genes are TRBV19 and TRBJ1-5, with D perhaps matching TRBD1 (6 bases). The CDR3 extends over 14 amino acids. The germline CDR1 and CDR2 sequences are LNHDA and SQIVND (reference sequence). The V end was cut by 2 bases, the J end by 7 bases, with 12 bases between.

The genes are TRBV5-6 and TRBJ2-1; tentatively, D is TRBD2 (5 bases). Trimming removed 2 bases at V and 3 bases at J, with 9 bases between. Germline values: CDR1 SGHDT, CDR2 YYEEEE. There are 14 residues in the CDR3. The CDR3 DNA reads TGTGCCAGCAGCTTAGCGGATGGCTACAATGAGCAGTTCTTC. It translates to CASSLADGYNEQFF.

The gene calls are TRBV9 and TRBJ2-1; 13 bases match TRBD2. This CDR3 has 16 amino acids. Germline CDR1 SGDLS, CDR2 YYNGEE. The ends lost 4 bases at V and 6 bases at J; junction bases unmatched: 7. The CDR3 nucleotides read TGTGCCAGCAGCCCAGGACTAGCGGGAGTCTCCAATGAGCAGTTCTTC. Its protein is CASSPGLAGVSNEQFF.

The chain couples TRBV27 to TRBJ2-7; D gene uncertain. Germline CDR1 MNHEY, CDR2 SMNVEV (reference sequence). V was clipped by 0 bases and J by 1 base, with 10 bases between them. This CDR3 is 15 amino acids long. The CDR3 reads CASSLSPPASYEQYF. The CDR3 DNA reads as TGTGCCAGCAGTTTATCGCCCCCGGCGTCCTACGAGCAGTACTTC.

This chain connects TRBV19 to TRBJ2-3; maybe TRBD2 (5 bases). CDR1 and CDR2 (germline): LNHDA, SQIVND (reference sequence). The V end was cut by 6 bases, the J end by 1 base, with 5 bases between. The CDR3 extends over 12 amino acids. Here the CDR3 reads CASRRGTDTQYF. CDR3 nucleotides: TGTGCCAGTAGGAGGGGCACAGATACGCAGTATTTT.

The chain is built from TRBV5-1 and TRBJ2-2; a weak D match, TRBD2 (6 bases). Trimming removed 5 bases from V and 5 bases from J, with 16 bases in between. CDR1 and CDR2 (germline): SGHRS, YFSETQ. CDR3 length: 15 residues. CDR3 bases: TGCGCCAGCAGGGGGTCCCCCCTAGCGACCGGGGAGCTGTTTTTT. This codes for CASRGSPLATGELFF.

This clone appeared a single time. V gene TRBV10-1 combines with J gene TRBJ2-6; no clear D gene. CDR3 length: 18 residues. CDR1 WNHNN and CDR2 SYGVQD come from the germline V gene (reference sequence). Deletions cut 5 bases from V and 5 bases from J, with 22 bases between. Here the CDR3 reads CASSPVRRSHSRANVLTF. CDR3 coding DNA: TGCGCCAGCAGTCCGGTACGAAGATCGCACAGTCGGGCCAACGTCCTGACTTTC.

The chain combines TRBV7-9 with TRBJ2-5, with unresolved D. CDR1 SEHNR and CDR2 FQNEAQ come from the germline V gene (reference sequence). The germline V and J ends were trimmed by 3 bases and 0 bases, with 14 bases remaining between them. The CDR3 is 16 amino acids. The chain's CDR3 is CASSFNFLKNQETQYF. The DNA for the CDR3 is TGTGCCAGCAGCTTCAACTTCCTCAAGAACCAAGAGACCCAGTACTTC.

CDR3 sequence reads: CASSPTDSNNSPLHF. The CDR3 DNA reads TGTGCCAGCTCACCAACAGACAGTAATAATTCACCCCTCCACTTT. The V gene is TRBV18, the J gene TRBJ1-6; D may be TRBD1 (5 bases). Trimming shortened V by 2 bases and J by 5 bases, and 10 bases separated the two germline ends. Germline assignment: CDR1 KGHSH and CDR2 LQKENI. The CDR3 covers 15 residues. Variable domain in full (rest from reference TRBV18 and TRBJ1-6): NAGVMQNPRHLVRRRGQEARLRCSPMKGHSHVYWYRQLPEEGLKFMVYLQKENIIDESGMPKERFSAEFPKEGPSILRIQQVVRGDSAAYFCASSPTDSNNSPLHFGNGTRLTVT.

The J gene is TRBJ2-1, the V gene TRBV30; D is possibly TRBD2 (6 bases). Trimming cost V 0 bases and J 5 bases, with 14 bases left between them. Germline V gene data show CDR1 as GTSNPN and CDR2 as SVGIG (reference sequence). The CDR3 has 15 amino acids. This CDR3 is CAWSVTSLPNNEQFF. Here the CDR3 DNA reads TGTGCCTGGAGTGTAACTAGCCTCCCAAACAATGAGCAGTTCTTC.

The chain recombines TRBV6-5 with TRBJ2-1; no reliable D call. V was pared by 2 bases and J by 2 bases, with 10 bases between. CDR1 is MNHEY and CDR2 is SVGAGI in the germline V gene. The CDR3 is 15 residues long. This CDR3 is CASSYLGDAYNEQFF. Written as DNA, the CDR3 is TGTGCCAGCAGTTACCTTGGCGACGCCTACAATGAGCAGTTCTTC.

J is TRBJ2-1 and V is TRBV19; D gene uncertain. The germline V and J ends were trimmed by 6 bases and 6 bases, with 12 bases remaining between them. The CDR3 has 13 amino acids. Per the germline V gene, CDR1 is LNHDA and CDR2 is SQIVND (reference sequence). The DNA for the CDR3 is TGTGCCAGTAGGCCAATCGGCATCAATGAGCAGTTCTTC. Encoded protein: CASRPIGINEQFF.

V gene TRBV7-3 combines with J gene TRBJ2-1; TRBD1 agrees at 9 bases. The CDR3 has 16 residues. Germline CDR1 SGHTA, CDR2 FQGTGA. Unmatched junction bases numbered 4, after V lost 4 bases and J lost 0 bases. This CDR3 reads CASSWGQGISYNEQFF. In nucleotides, the CDR3 is TGTGCCAGCAGCTGGGGACAGGGTATCTCCTACAATGAGCAGTTCTTC.

The CDR3 loop reads CATSDGASGSSADTQYF. The DNA for the CDR3 is TGTGCCACCAGTGATGGGGCTAGCGGGAGTTCGGCAGATACGCAGTATTTT. The chain is built from TRBV24-1 and TRBJ2-3; 10 nucleotides align to TRBD2. CDR1 and CDR2 from the germline V gene are KGHDR and SFDVKD. Losses at the gene ends were 3 bases for V and 4 bases for J; bases not matched to a gene: 9. There are 17 residues in the CDR3.

V is TRBV11-2 and J is TRBJ2-7; D gene unclear. Trimming took 5 bases from V and 4 from J, leaving 3 bases between them. The CDR3 is 10 amino acids. Germline V gene lookup returns CDR1 SGHAT and CDR2 FQNNGV. Written as DNA, the CDR3 is TGTGCCAGCAGCGAGTACGAGCAGTACTTC. As protein: CASSEYEQYF.

The chain joins TRBV6-5 to TRBJ2-3; D gene unclear. Germline lookup yields CDR1 MNHEY and CDR2 SVGAGI. The CDR3 has 13 residues. V gave up 6 bases and J gave up 5 bases, with 12 bases separating them. CDR3 amino acids: CASRLFGEDTQYF. In nucleotides, the CDR3 is TGTGCCAGCAGGCTTTTTGGGGAAGATACGCAGTATTTT.

The chain joins TRBV6-5 to TRBJ2-7; no reliable D call. Germline CDR1 reads MNHEY; CDR2 reads SVGAGI. The CDR3 consists of 13 residues. Trimming removed 7 bases at V and 0 bases at J, with 10 bases between. The CDR3 loop reads CASTQTNSYEQYF. The CDR3 region has the DNA TGTGCCAGCACCCAGACAAACTCCTACGAGCAGTACTTC.

The CDR3 DNA is TGTGCCAGCAGCCCCACTTATGGTTCGTACGAGCAGTACTTC. Encoded protein: CASSPTYGSYEQYF. J is TRBJ2-7 and V is TRBV7-2; no clear D gene. CDR1 and CDR2 from the germline V gene are SGHTA and FQGNSA. The CDR3 spans 14 residues. The V and J ends lost 5 bases and 4 bases respectively, with 15 bases between them. Complete variable domain (other parts from reference TRBV7-2 and TRBJ2-7): GAGVSQSPSNKVTEKGKDVELRCDPISGHTALYWYRQSLGQGLEFLIYFQGNSAPDKSGLPSDRFSAERTGGSVSTLTIQRTQQEDSAVYLCASSPTYGSYEQYFGPGTRLTVT.

The count of this clone is one. V gene TRBV5-4 combines with J gene TRBJ2-5; TRBD1 agrees at 9 bases. Germline loops: CDR1 SGHNT, CDR2 YYREEE (reference sequence). Unmatched junction bases numbered 7, after V lost 2 bases and J lost 5 bases. The CDR3 runs to 15 residues. The CDR3 region is CASSFWGQGTETQYF. The CDR3 DNA sequence: TGTGCCAGCAGCTTTTGGGGACAGGGCACCGAGACCCAGTACTTC.

J is TRBJ2-1 and V is TRBV25-1; D gene unclear. CDR3 length: 14 amino acids. Trimming left V 4 bases short and J 0 bases short, with 7 bases between. In germline, CDR1 is MGHDK, CDR2 SYGVNS. The CDR3 spells CASSGGPSYNEQFF. CDR3 nucleotides: TGTGCCAGCAGTGGCGGACCCTCCTACAATGAGCAGTTCTTC.

The rearrangement links TRBV28 to TRBJ1-3; unclear D gene. The CDR3 is 11 amino acids. Germline loops: CDR1 MDHEN, CDR2 SYDVKM. V was cut by 3 bases and J by 3 bases, with 0 bases left in between. The CDR3 reads CASSFGNTIYF. The CDR3 DNA sequence: TGTGCCAGCAGTTTTGGAAACACCATATATTTT.

The chain uses TRBV19 and TRBJ2-5; possibly TRBD1 for D (6 bases). The CDR3 covers 15 residues. Trimming took 5 bases from V and 5 from J, leaving 18 bases between them. Looked up from germline, CDR1 is LNHDA and CDR2 is SQIVND (reference sequence). The DNA for the CDR3 is TGTGCCAGTAGTGACATCAGGCAGGGGCTCGAGACCCAGTACTTC. Protein product: CASSDIRQGLETQYF.

V gene TRBV27 combines with J gene TRBJ2-2, with a tentative D call TRBD2 (6 bases). V was pared by 3 bases and J by 9 bases, with 11 bases between. This CDR3 has 13 residues. Germline loops: CDR1 MNHEY, CDR2 SMNVEV (reference sequence). The chain's CDR3 is CASSFLRERELFF. CDR3 in DNA: TGTGCCAGCAGTTTCCTGCGGGAAAGGGAGCTGTTTTTT.

The chain is built from TRBV5-1 and TRBJ1-2; D gene unclear. CDR3 length: 15 residues. Looked up from germline, CDR1 is SGHRS and CDR2 is YFSETQ. V was shortened by 4 bases and J by 0 bases, with 13 bases between the two germline ends. The CDR3 here is CASSPEIGANYGYTF. In DNA, the CDR3 is TGCGCCAGCAGCCCCGAAATCGGGGCTAACTATGGCTACACCTTC.